These T cell receptor beta chains were read from a single sample in a study of blood T cell repertoires in COVID-19. TCRdb's copy holds only in-frame clones and misses some; the assay was immunoSEQ multiplex PCR. The sample contains about 480,000 clones, about 91% of which appear only once. The source material was peripheral blood. The source of these receptors is a man aged 18 to 29 with COVID-19, enrolled during active disease. Each CDR3 is given with its conserved first and last residue. The D gene is left open where the match is weak. Clone size is given for some rows only: seen once, a few or many times, or a class if the clone is expanded.

j_gene	v_gene	abundance	d_gene	CDR3aa	CDR3nt
TRBJ2-7	TRBV6-5	few	TRBD2	CASSYSRRETGEQYF	TGTGCCAGCAGTTACTCGAGGCGGGAGACGGGAGAGCAGTACTTC
TRBJ2-1	TRBV4-1	.	TRBD2	CASSQVVLLANVFNEQFF	TGCGCCAGCAGCCAAGTTGTCCTACTAGCGAACGTCTTTAATGAGCAGTTCTTC
TRBJ1-2	TRBV27	.	TRBD1	CASSQIGTGILNYGYTF	TGTGCCAGCAGTCAGATCGGGACAGGGATCCTTAACTATGGCTACACCTTC
TRBJ2-4	TRBV6-6	.	.	CASSYFKQGAKNIQYF	TGTGCCAGCAGTTACTTTAAACAGGGAGCCAAAAACATTCAGTACTTC
TRBJ1-2	TRBV5-1	.	.	CASSLEAGNGYTF	TGCGCCAGCAGCTTGGAGGCAGGGAATGGCTACACCTTC
TRBJ2-3	TRBV5-4	.	.	CASSLGQRTDTQYF	TGTGCCAGCAGCTTGGGACAGCGCACAGATACGCAGTATTTT
TRBJ2-1	TRBV7-2	.	.	CASSLPGGGGQFF	TGTGCCAGCAGCTTACCCGGGGGAGGGGGGCAGTTCTTC
TRBJ2-3	TRBV10-3	.	.	CAISDNGADTQYF	TGTGCCATCAGTGATAACGGGGCAGATACGCAGTATTTT
TRBJ1-4	TRBV6-1	.	.	CASSYSGDEKLFF	TGTGCCAGCAGTTATTCAGGGGATGAAAAACTGTTTTTT
TRBJ1-2	TRBV5-1	few	.	CASSGHRTNYGYTF	TGCGCCAGCAGCGGGCACAGAACTAACTATGGCTACACCTTC
TRBJ2-7	TRBV18	.	TRBD2	CASSRSGQPYEQYF	TGTGCCAGCTCACGTAGCGGGCAGCCCTACGAGCAGTACTTC
TRBJ1-2	TRBV6-5	.	TRBD1	CASKDRGRVNGYTF	TGTGCCAGCAAAGACAGGGGTCGAGTTAATGGCTACACCTTC
TRBJ1-1	TRBV11-1	.	.	CASSLTTGTVVTEAFF	TGTGCCAGCAGCCTAACCACAGGGACCGTTGTCACTGAAGCTTTCTTT
TRBJ1-5	TRBV19	.	.	CASRQLLGGGQPQHF	TGTGCCAGTAGGCAGCTCTTGGGAGGGGGTCAGCCCCAGCATTTT